What follows describes a single TCR beta chain. The repertoire was sequenced with immunoSEQ multiplex PCR; TCRdb's copy has only in-frame clones and lacks some. Here the sample spans around 200,000 clones, around four fifths being singletons. This record comes from a study of blood T cell repertoires in COVID-19. On the study more broadly: Samples of COVID-19 (acute and convalescent) were obtained from the United States, Italy and Spain.

This CDR3 has 12 residues. Germline loops: CDR1 MNHEY, CDR2 SVGAGI. Trimming left V 5 bases short and J 4 bases short, with 8 bases between. Sequencing input: peripheral blood. The TCR was taken from a woman aged 65 to 85 with COVID-19, enrolled during active disease. The V and J genes are TRBV6-5 and TRBJ1-2; unclear D gene. The CDR3 spells CASSPSGYGYTF. Here the CDR3 DNA reads TGTGCCAGCAGTCCGTCCGGCTATGGCTACACCTTC.